The sequence of this T cell receptor beta chain was determined in a study of early T cells in non-severe SARS-CoV-2 infection. Study-level information: Chains stayed unpaired after sequencing of bulk RNA from unsorted whole blood.

Regarding the study as a whole: Comparison of clonotypes with VDJdb favored anti-spike CD8 responses while missing private and CD4 specificities.

Comments on this clonotype: Its antigen is not identified.

Germline trimming cut 5 bases from V and 9 bases from J; bases unmatched to any gene: 17. Germline V gives CDR1 MNHEY, CDR2 SMNVEV (reference sequence). The CDR3 consists of 18 residues. Individual cDNA molecules received unique molecular identifiers. A single record per CDR3 protein comes from TCRdb applying MiXCR to the 5' RACE reads. The profile shows roughly 70,000 distinct CDR3 sequences, around 20% of them singletons. The receptor was derived from an adult who was a healthcare worker with PCR-confirmed SARS-CoV-2 infection or an uninfected control (not recorded which). The V and J genes are TRBV27 and TRBJ1-6, with TRBD1 identical over 9 bases. Source: whole blood, taken at baseline. The CDR3 protein is CASSPWGQGLFPGSPLHF. In DNA form, the CDR3 reads TGTGCCAGCAGTCCGTGGGGACAGGGTTTATTCCCTGGTTCACCCCTCCACTTT.